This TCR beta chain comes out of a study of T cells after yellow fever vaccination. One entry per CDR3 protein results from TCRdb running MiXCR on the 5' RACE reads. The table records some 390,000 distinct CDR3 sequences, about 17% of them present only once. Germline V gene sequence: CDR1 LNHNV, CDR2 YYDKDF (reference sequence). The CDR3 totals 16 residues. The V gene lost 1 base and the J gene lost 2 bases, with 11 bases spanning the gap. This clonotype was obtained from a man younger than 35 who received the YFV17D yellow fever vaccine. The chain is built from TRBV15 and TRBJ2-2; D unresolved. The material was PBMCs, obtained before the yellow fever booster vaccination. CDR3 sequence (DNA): TGTGCCACCAGCAGAGTACGGCATCAAAACACCGGGGAGCTGTTTTTT. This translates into CATSRVRHQNTGELFF.